This TCR beta chain was profiled in a study of T cell repertoires in cytomegalovirus infection. TCRdb re-called the reads through MiXCR, storing one row per CDR3 protein. The table includes 680,000 or so distinct CDR3 sequences, roughly 33% detected once. A note on this clonotype: Its matching antigen is unknown.

Study outcomes and limitations: HLA-C-restricted CMV-specific TCR beta clonotypes prevailed in the ex vivo response.

The origin of this receptor is a human donor in good health (CMV status not recorded). Some clones in this sample may be carry-over from other donors' samples. The sample consisted of cultured PBMCs, taken from culture after CMV antigen stimulation.

For the CDR3, the DNA is TGTGCCAGCAGCCTGGGGGAGCGGTACGAGCAGTACTTC. Translated, it gives CASSLGERYEQYF. The gene calls are TRBV11-2 and TRBJ2-7; D could derive from TRBD1 or TRBD2 (5 bases each). Germline CDR1 is SGHAT and CDR2 is FQNNGV. The CDR3 is made up of 13 amino acids. V dropped 5 bases and J dropped 4 bases, with 12 bases sitting between them.